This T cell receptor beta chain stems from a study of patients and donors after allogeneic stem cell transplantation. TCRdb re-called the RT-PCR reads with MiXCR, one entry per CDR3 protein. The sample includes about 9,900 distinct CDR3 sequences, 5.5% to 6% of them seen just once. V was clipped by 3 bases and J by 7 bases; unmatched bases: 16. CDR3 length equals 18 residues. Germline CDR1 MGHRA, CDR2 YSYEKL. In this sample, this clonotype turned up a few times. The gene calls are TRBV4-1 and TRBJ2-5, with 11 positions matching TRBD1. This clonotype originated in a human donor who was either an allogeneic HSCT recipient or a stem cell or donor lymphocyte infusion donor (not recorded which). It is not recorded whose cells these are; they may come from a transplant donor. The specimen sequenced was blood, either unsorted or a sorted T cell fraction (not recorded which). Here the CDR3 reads CASSHPWAGQGAFGTQYF. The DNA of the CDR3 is TGCGCCAGCAGCCACCCCTGGGCAGGACAGGGGGCCTTCGGGACCCAGTACTTC.